The rows below give T cell receptor beta chains drawn from one sample of a study of glioma-infiltrating T cells. TCRdb called the multiplex PCR reads again in MiXCR, with one record for every CDR3 protein. The data contain about 210,000 distinct CDR3 sequences, about 31% of them seen just once; the ten biggest clones take up around 20%. Sequenced material: glioma tissue, nonneoplastic brain tissue, or PBMCs (not recorded which). These receptors all come from a human donor with low-grade glioma or glioblastoma, undergoing nonglioma brain surgery, or in good health (not recorded which). CDR3s include the opening cysteine and the closing phenylalanine or tryptophan. A D gene is named only where the DNA matches it firmly. The listing skips clone size in some rows; elsewhere it reads once, few, many or a size class.

NA	NA	TRBV4-3	TRBJ2-7	16	CASSQDRPGGTYEQYF	TGCGCCAGCAGCCAAGATCGTCCCGGCGGGACCTACGAGCAGTACTTC
many	TRBD1	TRBV20-1	TRBJ2-3	14	CSAQGTGGADTQYF	TGCAGTGCTCAAGGGACAGGGGGCGCAGATACGCAGTATTTT
many	NA	TRBV20-1	TRBJ2-1	13	CSARVTGQLRQFF	TGCAGTGCTAGGGTCACAGGTCAATTGAGGCAGTTCTTC
many	TRBD1	TRBV6-1	TRBJ1-5	17	CASSPGGQGGDHQPQHF	TGTGCCAGCAGCCCGGGGGGACAGGGAGGGGATCATCAGCCCCAGCATTTT
many	NA	TRBV7-9	TRBJ2-7	14	CASTHGGVDYEQYF	TGTGCCAGCACCCACGGGGGAGTTGACTACGAGCAGTACTTC
many	NA	TRBV20-1	TRBJ2-5	12	CSAKLVGETQYF	TGCAGTGCCAAGTTAGTTGGGGAGACCCAGTACTTC
NA	NA	TRBV6-4	TRBJ2-3	12	CANKWSTDTQYF	TGTGCCAACAAGTGGAGCACAGATACGCAGTATTTT
many	NA	TRBV28	TRBJ1-3	17	CASRLGQGAPSGNTIYF	TGTGCCAGCAGACTAGGGCAGGGAGCCCCCTCTGGAAACACCATATATTTT
many	NA	TRBV7-9	TRBJ2-7	13	CASRGDNPYEQYF	TGTGCCAGCAGGGGGGACAATCCCTACGAGCAGTACTTC
NA	NA	TRBV6-6	TRBJ2-3	18	CASSYSDFELREVDTQYF	TGTGCCAGCAGTTACTCGGACTTCGAGCTGCGGGAAGTAGATACGCAGTATTTT
few	NA	TRBV19	TRBJ2-3	13	CASSIDLSDTQYF	TGTGCCAGTAGTATCGACCTTTCGGATACGCAGTATTTT
NA	NA	TRBV19	TRBJ2-2	14	CASSGGLNTGELFF	TGTGCCAGTAGTGGGGGACTTAACACCGGGGAGCTGTTTTTT
many	NA	TRBV27	TRBJ2-7	14	CASRAELSSYEQYF	TGTGCCAGCAGGGCGGAGTTAAGCTCCTACGAGCAGTACTTC
few	NA	TRBV5-4	TRBJ2-6	15	CASRTTGTGANVLTF	TGTGCCAGCAGAACAACAGGGACGGGGGCCAACGTCCTGACTTTC
NA	NA	TRBV5-1	TRBJ2-5	15	CDSSLGSGRLETQYF	TGCGACAGCAGCTTGGGATCAGGGAGGTTGGAGACCCAGTACTTC
many	TRBD2	TRBV27	TRBJ2-5	15	CASSPWLAGAGTQYF	TGTGCCAGCAGTCCGTGGCTAGCGGGAGCGGGGACCCAGTACTTC
many	NA	TRBV20-1	TRBJ2-3	12	CSANGPSDTQYF	TGCAGTGCCAATGGACCGTCGGATACGCAGTATTTT
many	TRBD2	TRBV28	TRBJ2-1	15	CATSWGGNSYNEQFF	TGTGCCACCTCCTGGGGGGGTAACTCCTACAATGAGCAGTTCTTC
many	TRBD1	TRBV20-1	TRBJ2-4	16	CSARALGAGGQNIQYF	TGCAGTGCTAGGGCTCTTGGGGCAGGGGGTCAAAACATTCAGTACTTC
many	TRBD2	TRBV27	TRBJ2-1	16	CASSLSTSGSHNEQFF	TGTGCCAGCAGTTTATCTACTAGCGGGAGTCACAATGAGCAGTTCTTC
many	NA	TRBV4-3	TRBJ2-7	13	CASSAGSTYEQYF	TGCGCCAGCAGCGCGGGTTCCACCTACGAGCAGTACTTC
NA	NA	TRBV30	TRBJ1-2	13	CAWSVERRYGYTF	TGTGCCTGGAGTGTCGAGAGACGCTATGGCTACACCTTC
many	TRBD2	TRBV6-2/TRBV6-3	TRBJ2-7	16	CASSSPSSGRINEQYF	TGTGCCAGCAGTTCTCCCTCTAGCGGGAGGATAAACGAGCAGTACTTC
many	NA	TRBV5-4	TRBJ1-1	13	CASSSTPNTEAFF	TGTGCCAGCAGCTCTACACCGAACACTGAAGCTTTCTTT
many	TRBD2	TRBV4-3	TRBJ2-3	19	CASSQAITGTSGIRDTQYF	TGCGCCAGCAGCCAAGCCATTACCGGGACTAGCGGGATAAGGGATACGCAGTATTTT
NA	NA	TRBV6-2/TRBV6-3	TRBJ2-1	15	CASRDDSAVYNEQFF	TGTGCCAGCAGGGACGACTCGGCTGTCTACAATGAGCAGTTCTTC
many	NA	TRBV20-1	TRBJ1-1	15	CSASSSGTGNTEAFF	TGCAGTGCGAGCTCTTCCGGGACCGGGAACACTGAAGCTTTCTTT
few	TRBD2	TRBV18	TRBJ2-1	16	CASSPTAGGAYNEQFF	TGTGCCAGCTCACCAACGGCGGGAGGGGCCTACAATGAGCAGTTCTTC
many	NA	TRBV7-2	TRBJ2-1	17	CASSLMNGLSSYNEQFF	TGTGCCAGCAGCTTAATGAACGGGTTAAGCTCCTACAATGAGCAGTTCTTC
NA	NA	TRBV7-9	TRBJ1-5	13	CAGSLTGNQPQHF	TGTGCCGGCAGCTTAACGGGGAATCAGCCACAGCATTTT
many	TRBD1	TRBV7-3	TRBJ1-5	17	CASSLPGQGMSNQPQHF	TGTGCCAGCAGCTTACCGGGACAGGGAATGAGCAATCAGCCCCAGCATTTT